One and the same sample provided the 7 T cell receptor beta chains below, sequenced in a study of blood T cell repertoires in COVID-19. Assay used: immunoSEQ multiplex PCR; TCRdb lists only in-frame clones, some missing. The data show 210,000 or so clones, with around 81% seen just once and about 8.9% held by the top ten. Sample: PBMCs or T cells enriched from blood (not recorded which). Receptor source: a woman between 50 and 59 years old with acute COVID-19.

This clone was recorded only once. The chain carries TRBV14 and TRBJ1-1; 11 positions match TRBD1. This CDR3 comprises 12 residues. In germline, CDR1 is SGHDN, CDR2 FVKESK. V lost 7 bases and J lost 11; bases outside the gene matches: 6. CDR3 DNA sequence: TGTGCCAGCAATAGGGACAGGGGGACGGCTTTCTTT. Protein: CASNRDRGTAFF.

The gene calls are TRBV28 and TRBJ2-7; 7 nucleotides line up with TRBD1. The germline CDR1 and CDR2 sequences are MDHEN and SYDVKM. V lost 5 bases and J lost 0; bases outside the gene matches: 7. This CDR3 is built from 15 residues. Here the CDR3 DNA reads TGTGCCAGCAGTGAGGGGGCCTTTAACTCCTACGAGCAGTACTTC. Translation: CASSEGAFNSYEQYF.

The CDR3 here is CATGHGAGTGELFF. The CDR3 nucleotides read TGTGCCACGGGCCATGGGGCTGGTACCGGGGAGCTGTTTTTT. This chain uses TRBV10-3 with TRBJ2-2, with D possibly being TRBD1 (5 bases). The CDR3 contains 14 residues. Germline CDR1 ENHRY, CDR2 SYGVKD. Trimming removed 10 bases from V and 5 bases from J, with 17 bases in between.

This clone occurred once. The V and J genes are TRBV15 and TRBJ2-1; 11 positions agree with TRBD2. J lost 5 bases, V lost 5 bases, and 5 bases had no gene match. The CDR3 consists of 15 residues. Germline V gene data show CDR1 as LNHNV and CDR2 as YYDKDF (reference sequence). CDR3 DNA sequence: TGTGCCACCAGCGGGGGGACTAGCGGTAACAATGAGCAGTTCTTC. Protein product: CATSGGTSGNNEQFF.

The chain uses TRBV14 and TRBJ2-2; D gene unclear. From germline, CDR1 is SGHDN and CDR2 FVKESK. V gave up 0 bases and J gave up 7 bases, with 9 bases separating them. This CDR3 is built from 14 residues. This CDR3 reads CASSQDFRVGELFF. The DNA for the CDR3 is TGTGCCAGCAGCCAAGATTTCCGGGTCGGGGAGCTGTTTTTT. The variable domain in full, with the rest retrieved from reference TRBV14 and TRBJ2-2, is EAGVTQFPSHSVIEKGQTVTLRCDPISGHDNLYWYRRVMGKEIKFLLHFVKESKQDESGMPNNRFLAERTGGTYSTLKVQPAELEDSGVYFCASSQDFRVGELFFGEGSRLTVL.

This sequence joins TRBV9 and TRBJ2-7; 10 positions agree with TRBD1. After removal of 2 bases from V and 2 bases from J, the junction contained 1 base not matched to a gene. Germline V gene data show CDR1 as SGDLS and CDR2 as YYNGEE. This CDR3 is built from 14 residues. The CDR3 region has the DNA TGTGCCAGCAGCGTGGACAGGGGGGCCTACGAGCAGTACTTC. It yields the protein CASSVDRGAYEQYF.

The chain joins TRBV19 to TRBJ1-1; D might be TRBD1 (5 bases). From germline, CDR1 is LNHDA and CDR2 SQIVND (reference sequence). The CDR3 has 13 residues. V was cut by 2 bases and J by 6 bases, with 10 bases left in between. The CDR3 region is CASSIQGIPEAFF. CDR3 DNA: TGTGCCAGTAGTATACAGGGCATCCCTGAAGCTTTCTTT. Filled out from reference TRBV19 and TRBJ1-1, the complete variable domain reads DGGITQSPKYLFRKEGQNVTLSCEQNLNHDAMYWYRQDPGQGLRLIYYSQIVNDFQKGDIAEGYSVSREKKESFPLTVTSAQKNPTAFYLCASSIQGIPEAFFGQGTRLTVV.